Listed here are 24 T cell receptor beta chains from one sample, sequenced in a study of OX40 agonist ivuxolimab in advanced cancers. Assay used: immunoSEQ multiplex PCR; TCRdb lists only in-frame clones, some missing. The sample holds 60,000 to 80,000 clones, roughly 82% seen once. The sequenced sample was CD4+ or CD8+ T cells sorted from blood, obtained in a trial of the OX40 agonist ivuxolimab. The receptors were gathered from an adult with an advanced solid tumor such as melanoma, head and neck, liver or kidney cancer.

This chain links TRBV6-5 with TRBJ1-2; D may be TRBD1 (6 bases). The germline V gene encodes CDR1 MNHEY and CDR2 SVGAGI. The CDR3 has 14 residues. Trimming took off 1 base at V and 7 bases at J, with 13 bases between the two ends. The CDR3 here is CASSYFPGATGYTF. CDR3 DNA: TGTGCCAGCAGTTACTTCCCGGGGGCGACTGGCTACACCTTC.

The genes are TRBV2 and TRBJ1-2; 10 positions match TRBD1. With V trimmed by 6 bases and J by 8 bases, 6 bases remained unmatched. The CDR3 is 13 residues long. Looked up from germline, CDR1 is SNHLY and CDR2 is FYNNEI. The CDR3 is CASRYGQGDGYTF. The CDR3 DNA follows: TGTGCCAGCAGATACGGACAGGGGGACGGCTACACCTTC.

Points on this clone: A read error may account for a junction end that differs from germline. The chain employs TRBV19 and TRBJ2-3; the match to TRBD2 covers 10 bases. This CDR3 has 16 amino acids. Germline V gives CDR1 LNHDA, CDR2 SQIVND (reference sequence). The CDR3 DNA reads as TGTGCCAGTAGCATAGGGAGCGGGGGGGCGACAGATACGCAGTATTTT. Residues: CASSIGSGGATDTQYF.

V gene TRBV6-6 combines with J gene TRBJ1-5; 11 nucleotides match TRBD1. V gave up 9 bases and J gave up 6 bases; unmatched junction bases: 4. The CDR3 has 13 amino acids. The germline V gene encodes CDR1 MNHNY and CDR2 SVGAGI (reference sequence). CDR3 protein: CASGTGGIQPQHF. CDR3 DNA: TGTGCCAGTGGGACAGGGGGAATTCAGCCCCAGCATTTT.

The chain combines TRBV19 with TRBJ1-1; 7 nucleotides match TRBD1. The V segment lost 4 bases and the J segment 0 bases; nucleotides outside the gene matches: 11. Per the germline V gene, CDR1 is LNHDA and CDR2 is SQIVND (reference sequence). The CDR3 runs to 17 residues. The CDR3 nucleotides are TGTGCCAGTAGTACCTACGGCAGGGGGTCGGTGAACACTGAAGCTTTCTTT. Translating it yields CASSTYGRGSVNTEAFF.

The genes are TRBV5-8 and TRBJ2-1; tentatively, D is TRBD2 (7 bases). The CDR3 loop spans 15 amino acids. Germline assignment: CDR1 SGHTS and CDR2 YDEGEE. V was cut by 5 bases and J by 4 bases, with 16 bases left in between. For the CDR3, the DNA is TGTGCCAGCAGAGGGGGGGGCGGGGGATACAATGAGCAGTTCTTC. Encoded protein: CASRGGGGGYNEQFF.

The chain employs TRBV5-4 and TRBJ2-2, with 8 bases lining up with TRBD2. CDR3 length equals 16 residues. The V and J ends lost 0 bases and 2 bases, in that order; junction bases with no gene match: 3. Germline loops: CDR1 SGHNT, CDR2 YYREEE (reference sequence). This CDR3 reads CASSLGLAGNTGELFF. For the CDR3, the DNA is TGTGCCAGCAGCTTGGGCTTAGCGGGAAACACCGGGGAGCTGTTTTTT.

The V gene is TRBV5-8, the J gene TRBJ1-1, with a tentative D call TRBD1 (5 bases). V lost 8 bases to trimming and J lost 11 bases, with 34 bases between them. The CDR3 sequence is 17 residues long. CDR1 SGHTS and CDR2 YDEGEE come from the germline V gene. CDR3 in DNA: TGTGCCAGTCCAGGGACGTTAGGGCAGGCCGAGCAGGGTAGGGCTTTCTTT. It encodes CASPGTLGQAEQGRAFF. The whole variable domain, filled in from reference TRBV5-8 and TRBJ1-1, reads EAGVTQSPTHLIKTRGQQATLRCSPISGHTSVYWYQQALGLGLQFLLWYDEGEERNRGNFPPRFSGRQFPNYSSELNVNALELEDSALYLCASPGTLGQAEQGRAFFGQGTRLTVV.

The V gene is TRBV5-4, the J gene TRBJ1-1; no clear D. The CDR3 has 14 residues. Germline assignment: CDR1 SGHNT and CDR2 YYREEE (reference sequence). Trimming removed 0 bases at V and 1 base at J, with 7 bases between. The CDR3 DNA reads TGTGCCAGCAGCTTGGAAGGGAGGAACACTGAAGCTTTCTTT. The encoded protein is CASSLEGRNTEAFF.

The chain recombines TRBV29-1 with TRBJ1-3; 9 nucleotides agree with TRBD1. Germline V CDR1 and CDR2: SQVTM, ANQGSEA. The ends lost 6 bases at V and 0 bases at J; junction bases unmatched: 9. This CDR3 region has 16 residues. The DNA of the CDR3 is TGCAGCGTCGCCGGGACAGGGACCGACTCTGGAAACACCATATATTTT. This translates into CSVAGTGTDSGNTIYF.

The CDR3 here is CASSLEVGGTDTQYF. CDR3 nucleotide sequence: TGTGCCAGCAGCTTAGAGGTGGGGGGCACAGATACGCAGTATTTT. V usage is TRBV7-9 and J usage is TRBJ2-3, with D possibly being TRBD1 or TRBD2 (5 bases each). Germline V gene data show CDR1 as SEHNR and CDR2 as FQNEAQ (reference sequence). This CDR3 comprises 15 residues. V was pared by 1 base and J by 1 base, with 9 bases between.

V gene TRBV29-1 combines with J gene TRBJ2-2; D might be TRBD2 (6 bases). The CDR3 is made up of 16 amino acids. Trimming took 6 bases from V and 2 from J, leaving 19 bases between them. Germline CDR1 and CDR2: SQVTM and ANQGSEA. The CDR3 loop reads CSVRGGGGYNTGELFF. The DNA of the CDR3 is TGCAGCGTGAGGGGTGGTGGGGGGTATAACACCGGGGAGCTGTTTTTT.

This clone was counted a single time. CDR3 sequence reads: CASSLNLGTGRVRSPLHF. CDR3 nucleotides: TGTGCCAGCAGCTTAAACTTAGGGACGGGCAGGGTACGTTCACCCCTCCACTTT. This sequence joins TRBV7-2 and TRBJ1-6, with D tentatively TRBD1 (5 bases). Germline assignment: CDR1 SGHTA and CDR2 FQGNSA. This CDR3 comprises 18 residues. V was trimmed by 2 bases and J by 9 bases, leaving 23 bases between them.

Written as DNA, the CDR3 is TGCGCCAGCAGCCTGCCGGGACAAAAAGAGACCCAGTACTTC. It translates to CASSLPGQKETQYF. The V call is TRBV5-1, the J call TRBJ2-5; weak D call: TRBD1 (6 bases). V dropped 4 bases and J dropped 3 bases, with 13 bases sitting between them. This CDR3 has 14 amino acids. In germline, CDR1 is SGHRS, CDR2 YFSETQ.

The CDR3, as DNA: TGTGCCAGCTCACCACCGGTGGGGGGCGGGGGAGCTTTCTTT. Amino acids: CASSPPVGGGGAFF. The chain is built from TRBV18 and TRBJ1-1, with D possibly being TRBD1 (6 bases). The CDR3 is 14 amino acids. V lost 0 bases and J 10 bases, leaving 15 bases between the germline ends. Germline CDR1 KGHSH, CDR2 LQKENI.

The genes are TRBV18 and TRBJ1-1, with D perhaps matching TRBD1 (5 bases). V was trimmed by 4 bases and J by 3 bases, leaving 15 bases between them. The germline V gene encodes CDR1 KGHSH and CDR2 LQKENI. The CDR3 has 15 amino acids. The CDR3 is CASSLRGGPDTEAFF. DNA for the CDR3: TGTGCCAGCTCACTTAGGGGAGGGCCCGACACTGAAGCTTTCTTT.

This clone was seen a handful of times. The chain joins TRBV4-1 to TRBJ2-1; 12 positions agree with TRBD1. This CDR3 has 16 amino acids. Germline V gene data show CDR1 as MGHRA and CDR2 as YSYEKL. V shed 1 base and J 8 bases; nucleotides not matched to a gene: 6. The CDR3 is CASSQGIGTGGYEQFF. CDR3 DNA sequence: TGCGCCAGCAGCCAAGGGATCGGGACAGGGGGCTATGAGCAGTTCTTC.

J is TRBJ2-7 and V is TRBV5-1, with TRBD2 matching over 8 bases. V lost 0 bases, J lost 5 bases, and 10 bases stayed unmatched. Looked up from germline, CDR1 is SGHRS and CDR2 is YFSETQ. The CDR3 is 16 amino acids. This chain's CDR3 is CASSLAGGIFMNEQYF. CDR3 nucleotides: TGCGCCAGCAGCTTGGCGGGGGGGATTTTCATGAACGAGCAGTACTTC.

Note on this clone: This specimen includes other DNA sequences encoding the same CDR3. J is TRBJ1-4 and V is TRBV5-1; a weak D match, TRBD1 (5 bases). With 0 bases removed from V and 5 bases from J, the gap between germline ends came to 8 bases. CDR1 SGHRS and CDR2 YFSETQ come from the germline V gene. The CDR3 runs to 14 residues. In DNA, the CDR3 is TGCGCCAGCAGCTTGGGACGGACAAATGAAAAACTGTTTTTT. Encoded protein: CASSLGRTNEKLFF.

The chain joins TRBV7-2 to TRBJ2-7; 9 bases match TRBD2. With V trimmed by 0 bases and J by 0 bases, 3 bases remained unmatched. This CDR3 is built from 16 residues. Germline assignment: CDR1 SGHTA and CDR2 FQGNSA. Written as DNA, the CDR3 is TGTGCCAGCAGCTTAGCTAGCGGGGGCCACTCCTACGAGCAGTACTTC. Translation gives CASSLASGGHSYEQYF. The full variable domain, in which reference TRBV7-2 and TRBJ2-7 provide the parts outside the CDR3, is GAGVSQSPSNKVTEKGKDVELRCDPISGHTALYWYRQSLGQGLEFLIYFQGNSAPDKSGLPSDRFSAERTGGSVSTLTIQRTQQEDSAVYLCASSLASGGHSYEQYFGPGTRLTVT.

This clone showed up just once. This chain joins TRBV7-2 and TRBJ2-1, with 7 positions matching TRBD1. Germline assignment: CDR1 SGHTA and CDR2 FQGNSA. The trim removed 2 bases at V and 6 bases at J, leaving 7 bases unmatched. The CDR3 is made up of 15 amino acids. CDR3 amino acids: CASSLWVAGGNEQFF. CDR3 DNA sequence: TGTGCCAGCAGCTTATGGGTGGCAGGGGGCAATGAGCAGTTCTTC.

The V call is TRBV7-2, the J call TRBJ2-1; 13 bases map to TRBD2. Trimming cost V 6 bases and J 10 bases; bases outside gene matches: 6. CDR1 is SGHTA, CDR2 FQGNSA, per germline. CDR3 size: 14 residues. The CDR3 DNA reads as TGTGCCAGCAGGATGACTAGCGGGGGGAAGGAGCAGTTCTTC. Its protein is CASRMTSGGKEQFF.

The rearrangement links TRBV6-5 to TRBJ1-2; TRBD1 matches 7 bases. This CDR3 is built from 12 residues. Germline CDR1 and CDR2: MNHEY and SVGAGI. V lost 10 bases to trimming and J lost 4 bases; unmatched junction nucleotides: 6. The DNA of the CDR3 is TGTGCCACCCAGGGGGACAGCTATGGCTACACCTTC. It yields the protein CATQGDSYGYTF.

V is TRBV5-6 and J is TRBJ1-1; perhaps TRBD1 as D (6 bases). This CDR3 region has 15 residues. CDR1 is SGHDT and CDR2 is YYEEEE in the germline V gene. Trimming shortened V by 1 base and J by 3 bases, and 13 bases separated the two germline ends. DNA for the CDR3: TGTGCCAGCAGCTTGTGGGGGGGCGCGGACACTGAAGCTTTCTTT. Translation: CASSLWGGADTEAFF.